These T cell receptor beta chains were read from a single sample in a study of HIV-infected patients and healthy controls. MiXCR, applied by TCRdb to the 5' RACE reads, yields one record per CDR3 protein. The sample holds 15,000 to 20,000 distinct CDR3 sequences, over 7% seen once. The specimen sequenced was blood. These receptors all stem from an adult in good health. CDR3s include the opening cysteine and the closing phenylalanine or tryptophan. The order of the fields is D gene, V gene, clone size, J gene, CDR3 protein, CDR3 DNA. D genes are given only for firm matches. The size of a clone is reported for some rows only, either as once, few or many, or as a class for expanded clones.

>TRBD2|TRBV19|few|TRBJ2-1
CASSTLAGSYNEQFF
TGTGCCAGTAGTACACTAGCGGGGTCTTACAATGAGCAGTTCTTC
>TRBD1|TRBV4-3|many|TRBJ1-2
CASSQDFLGQAYGYTF
TGCGCCAGCAGCCAAGATTTCCTAGGACAGGCCTATGGCTACACCTTC
>-|TRBV5-8|once|TRBJ2-2
CASSLISVALAGELFF
TGTGCCAGCAGCTTGATCTCAGTCGCACTGGCCGGGGAGCTGTTTTTT
>-|TRBV5-1|many|TRBJ2-6
CASSLSGVPPLSGANVLTF
TGCGCCAGCAGCTTGTCAGGGGTGCCCCCGCTCTCTGGGGCCAACGTCCTGACTTTC
>TRBD1|TRBV6-6|many|TRBJ2-7
CASTQAGTGADAEYF
TGTGCCAGCACTCAGGCCGGGACAGGGGCCGATGCGGAGTACTTC
>-|TRBV4-1|many|TRBJ1-1
CASSQERFVVNTEAFF
TGCGCCAGCAGCCAAGAGAGGTTTGTAGTGAACACTGAAGCTTTCTTT
>TRBD1|TRBV24-1|-|TRBJ2-1
CATSVTGGFSYNEQFF
TGTGCCACCAGTGTCACAGGGGGTTTCTCCTACAATGAGCAGTTCTTC
>TRBD2|TRBV19|medium-sized|TRBJ2-3
CASSIGSGADTQYF
TGTGCCAGTAGTATTGGTAGCGGGGCAGATACGCAGTATTTT
>-|TRBV6-5|many|TRBJ1-4
CASSYSMGQPPVKLFF
TGTGCCAGCAGTTACTCGATGGGGCAACCTCCGGTCAAACTGTTTTTT
>-|TRBV6-2/TRBV6-3|-|TRBJ1-5
CASSPHREWDNQPQHF
TGTGCCAGCAGTCCCCACAGGGAATGGGACAATCAGCCCCAGCATTTT
>-|TRBV20-1|many|TRBJ2-3
CSAGAQYF
TGCAGTGCGGGGGCGCAGTATTTT
>-|TRBV11-1|medium-sized|TRBJ1-1
CASRGLITEAFF
TGTGCCAGCAGGGGGCTTATCACTGAAGCTTTCTTT
>-|TRBV7-8|many|TRBJ2-5
CASSLGLAPETQYF
TGTGCCAGCAGCTTAGGCCTGGCTCCGGAGACCCAGTACTTC
>-|TRBV2|few|TRBJ1-4
CASRDSNEKLFF
TGTGCCAGCAGAGACAGTAATGAAAAACTGTTTTTT
>-|TRBV7-2|few|TRBJ1-2
CASSPSGAGNFGYTF
TGTGCCAGCAGCCCCAGCGGGGCAGGGAACTTTGGCTACACCTTC
>TRBD1|TRBV11-2|many|TRBJ2-5
CASSTGQDRSETQYF
TGTGCCAGCAGCACCGGACAGGACCGATCGGAGACCCAGTACTTC
>TRBD2|TRBV28|medium-sized|TRBJ2-5
CASSSSLAGGLTQYQETQYF
TGTGCCAGCAGTTCTTCATTAGCGGGAGGGTTAACCCAGTACCAAGAGACCCAGTACTTC
>TRBD2|TRBV24-1|many|TRBJ2-1
CATSDSIAGFVYNEQFF
TGTGCCACCAGTGATTCGATAGCGGGGTTTGTATACAATGAGCAGTTCTTC
>TRBD2|TRBV6-5|many|TRBJ2-3
CASSLAGGSTDTQYF
TGTGCCAGCAGTTTGGCGGGGGGATCCACAGATACGCAGTATTTT
>-|TRBV29-1|many|TRBJ2-3
CSVEVGADDTQYF
TGCAGCGTTGAAGTGGGGGCAGATGATACGCAGTATTTT
>-|TRBV5-1|-|TRBJ2-3
CASSLGASTDTQYF
TGCGCCAGCAGCTTGGGCGCTAGCACAGATACGCAGTATTTT
>TRBD1|TRBV6-5|many|TRBJ1-2
CASSPGTGHNYGYTF
TGTGCCAGCAGTCCGGGGACAGGTCACAACTATGGCTACACCTTC
>-|TRBV7-2|medium-sized|TRBJ1-3
CASSPWAHDSGNTIYF
TGTGCCAGCAGCCCCTGGGCGCATGACTCTGGAAACACCATATATTTT
>-|TRBV7-9|many|TRBJ1-5
CASSLDSAGQPQHF
TGTGCCAGCAGCTTAGACAGCGCCGGGCAGCCCCAGCATTTT
>-|TRBV12-3/TRBV12-4|many|TRBJ2-6
CASSEAGANVLTF
TGTGCCAGCAGTGAAGCCGGGGCCAACGTCCTGACTTTC
>-|TRBV20-1|few|TRBJ1-5
CSAPGIQPQHF
TGCAGTGCTCCAGGGATCCAGCCCCAGCATTTT
>-|TRBV5-1|many|TRBJ2-5
CASSSAGTGRETQYF
TGCGCCAGCAGTTCAGCAGGGACTGGTCGAGAGACCCAGTACTTC
>-|TRBV27|few|TRBJ2-7
CASSLRGGTDEQYF
TGTGCCAGCAGTTTGCGGGGCGGTACGGACGAGCAGTACTTC
>-|TRBV12-3/TRBV12-4|medium-sized|TRBJ2-1
CASSSKGGINEQFF
TGTGCCAGCAGTTCTAAGGGGGGGATCAATGAGCAGTTCTTC
>-|TRBV12-3/TRBV12-4|many|TRBJ1-2
CASSLVPGHHVYGYTF
TGTGCCAGCAGTTTAGTACCGGGACATCATGTCTATGGCTACACCTTC
>TRBD2|TRBV5-6|many|TRBJ2-1
CASSLAASGYYNEQFF
TGTGCCAGCAGCTTGGCGGCTAGCGGTTACTACAATGAGCAGTTCTTC
>-|TRBV4-1|many|TRBJ2-1
CASSQEGTTYNEQFF
TGCGCCAGCAGCCAAGAAGGGACCACCTACAATGAGCAGTTCTTC
>-|TRBV28|many|TRBJ1-2
CASSSGIYGYTF
TGTGCCAGCAGCTCAGGGATCTATGGCTACACCTTC
>-|TRBV5-5|many|TRBJ1-1
CASSLFFTKNTEAFF
TGTGCCAGCAGCTTGTTTTTCACTAAGAACACTGAAGCTTTCTTT
>TRBD2|TRBV4-1|many|TRBJ2-1
CASSQDSSGGANEQFF
TGCGCCAGCAGCCAAGACTCCAGCGGGGGGGCCAATGAGCAGTTCTTC
>TRBD1|TRBV7-9|few|TRBJ1-1
CASSSLDRGLNTEAFF
TGTGCCAGCAGCTCCCTGGACAGGGGGCTAAACACTGAAGCTTTCTTT
>-|TRBV9|-|TRBJ2-7
CASSSGVGYEQYF
TGTGCCAGCAGTTCCGGGGTCGGCTACGAGCAGTACTTC
>TRBD1|TRBV7-6|-|TRBJ2-3
CASSSLARTGGTDTQYF
TGTGCCAGCAGCTCTTTAGCCCGGACAGGGGGCACAGATACGCAGTATTTT
>TRBD2|TRBV4-1|-|TRBJ2-3
CASSQDPGLAGSTDTQYF
TGCGCCAGCAGCCAAGACCCTGGACTAGCGGGGAGCACAGATACGCAGTATTTT
>-|TRBV2|many|TRBJ1-5
CASSEPYSNQPQHF
TGTGCCAGCAGTGAGCCCTACAGCAATCAGCCCCAGCATTTT
>-|TRBV6-2/TRBV6-3|many|TRBJ2-1
CASSVSLEGDEQFF
TGTGCCAGCAGTGTTAGCTTAGAGGGGGATGAGCAGTTCTTC
>-|TRBV5-1|-|TRBJ2-5
CASSLGSGQETQYF
TGCGCCAGCAGCTTGGGATCTGGCCAAGAGACCCAGTACTTC
>TRBD1|TRBV2|-|TRBJ1-5
CASSPGTGYNQPQHF
TGTGCCAGCAGCCCCGGGACAGGGTATAATCAGCCCCAGCATTTT
>TRBD1|TRBV5-1|many|TRBJ2-7
CASSLAGGAYEQYF
TGCGCCAGCAGCTTGGCAGGGGGTGCCTACGAGCAGTACTTC
>-|TRBV6-6|many|TRBJ2-5
CASINSEVRDEETQYF
TGTGCCAGCATAAATAGCGAAGTACGTGATGAAGAGACCCAGTACTTC
>-|TRBV12-3/TRBV12-4|many|TRBJ2-7
CASSWGNYEQYF
TGTGCCAGCAGTTGGGGAAACTACGAGCAGTACTTC
>TRBD2|TRBV12-3/TRBV12-4|few|TRBJ2-1
CASSFWDYAFF
TGTGCCAGCAGTTTTTGGGACTATGCTTTCTTC
>-|TRBV20-1|many|TRBJ2-7
CSATMEGYEQYF
TGCAGTGCCACTATGGAGGGCTACGAGCAGTACTTC
>-|TRBV7-3|many|TRBJ1-2
CASSPGTNYGYTF
TGTGCCAGCAGTCCAGGAACTAACTATGGCTACACCTTC